One sample yielded the 2 T cell receptor beta chains listed below, sequenced in a study of OX40 agonist ivuxolimab in advanced cancers. This table comes from immunoSEQ multiplex PCR, and its TCRdb copy is limited to in-frame clones, with some not included. The sample comprises approximately 76,000 clones, approximately 85% of which are singletons, and 5% to 6.5% rests with the top ten. Sequencing used CD4+ or CD8+ T cells sorted from blood, obtained in a trial of the OX40 agonist ivuxolimab. The receptors shown here come from an adult with an advanced solid tumor such as melanoma, head and neck, liver or kidney cancer.

This clone was counted a single time. The chain links TRBV18 to TRBJ1-4; D remains ambiguous. Germline loops: CDR1 KGHSH, CDR2 LQKENI. The CDR3 consists of 15 residues. Trimming removed 3 bases at V and 4 bases at J, with 12 bases between. CDR3 amino acids: CASSPLEGINEKLFF. The CDR3 nucleotides are TGTGCCAGCTCACCTCTTGAAGGGATTAATGAAAAACTGTTTTTT.

This clone was observed a single time. J is TRBJ2-1 and V is TRBV7-2; 14 bases align to TRBD2. CDR1 is SGHTA, CDR2 FQGNSA, per germline. V lost 4 bases, J lost 9 bases, and 8 bases stayed unmatched. There are 16 residues in the CDR3. CDR3 protein: CASSYGLAGGQPEQFF. The CDR3 DNA sequence: TGTGCCAGCAGCTACGGACTAGCGGGGGGCCAACCTGAGCAGTTCTTC.